The 23 T cell receptor beta chains below were found in one sample sequenced in a study of cytomegalovirus exposure and HLA in healthy donors. PCR was performed using 60 Vbeta and 13 Jbeta primers. The protocol was immunoSEQ multiplex PCR, while the TCRdb copy is restricted to in-frame clones and leaves out a portion. The data contain about 280,000 clones, 80% to 90% of them singletons. Sequencing was carried out using PBMCs. All receptors derive from a woman aged 18-29 years in good health and CMV-seronegative.

The DNA for the CDR3 is TGTGCCAGCAGCTTAGCGGGGCTAGCGGGGGGCGACCTAGAGCAGTTCTTC. Translation: CASSLAGLAGGDLEQFF. The J gene is TRBJ2-1, the V gene TRBV7-9; 11 bases match TRBD2. The J segment lost 10 bases and the V segment lost 0 bases, leaving 11 bases of the junction unmatched. Germline V gene sequence: CDR1 SEHNR, CDR2 FQNEAQ (reference sequence). This CDR3 has 17 residues. Using reference TRBV7-9 and TRBJ2-1 for the parts outside the CDR3, the full variable domain is DTGVSQNPRHKITKRGQNVTFRCDPISEHNRLYWYRQTLGQGPEFLTYFQNEAQLEKSRLLSDRFSAERPKGSFSTLEIQRTEQGDSAMYLCASSLAGLAGGDLEQFFGPGTRLTVL.

V gene TRBV5-6 combines with J gene TRBJ2-5, with TRBD2 identical over 11 bases. CDR1 and CDR2 (germline): SGHDT, YYEEEE. The CDR3 totals 15 residues. Trimming removed 0 bases from V and 2 bases from J; junction bases left unmatched: 0. The CDR3 DNA is TGTGCCAGCAGCTTGGCTAGCGGGGGGCAAGAGACCCAGTACTTC. Its translation: CASSLASGGQETQYF.

The J gene is TRBJ1-3, the V gene TRBV7-9, with D unresolved. Germline assignment: CDR1 SEHNR and CDR2 FQNEAQ (reference sequence). V lost 1 base to trimming and J lost 0 bases, with 10 bases between them. The CDR3 loop spans 16 amino acids. This chain's CDR3 is CASSLVQSSSGNTIYF. CDR3 nucleotide sequence: TGTGCCAGCAGCTTAGTCCAGTCCTCCTCTGGAAACACCATATATTTT.

V is TRBV27 and J is TRBJ2-1; possible D gene TRBD1, 6 bases. Germline V lookup: CDR1 MNHEY, CDR2 SMNVEV (reference sequence). CDR3 length: 12 amino acids. The V and J ends lost 5 bases and 7 bases respectively, with 9 bases between them. The CDR3 DNA is TGTGCCAGCAGTCAGCAGGGGAATGAGCAGTTCTTC. It is translated as CASSQQGNEQFF.

This chain links TRBV20-1 with TRBJ1-1, with D unclear. V was clipped by 3 bases and J by 0 bases, with 2 bases between them. The CDR3 is 11 residues long. The V gene's germline CDR1 is DFQATT and CDR2 SNEGSKA (reference sequence). The CDR3 DNA follows: TGCAGTGCTAGCTTGAACACTGAAGCTTTCTTT. Its protein is CSASLNTEAFF.

The chain has TRBV5-1 and TRBJ1-1, with D unresolved. CDR1 and CDR2 (germline): SGHRS, YFSETQ. V lost 1 base to trimming and J lost 3 bases, with 13 bases between them. This CDR3 is 15 amino acids long. The CDR3, as DNA: TGCGCCAGCAGCTTGAGGGCAGGAGGTGACACTGAAGCTTTCTTT. This gives the protein CASSLRAGGDTEAFF.

This sequence joins TRBV4-2 and TRBJ1-1, with D uncertain. Germline V CDR1 and CDR2: LGHNA, YNFKEQ. Between the trimmed V and J ends, which lost 3 bases and 7 bases, there was a span of 9 bases. This CDR3 has 12 residues. The CDR3 is CASSHSVNEAFF. For the CDR3, the DNA is TGTGCCAGCAGCCATAGTGTCAATGAAGCTTTCTTT.

This clone has more than one count but fewer than ten. J is TRBJ2-7 and V is TRBV2, with 7 bases matching TRBD2. The CDR3 sequence is 12 residues long. The V gene end was trimmed by 11 bases and the J gene end by 0 bases; junction bases not matched to a gene: 4. CDR1 and CDR2 from the germline V gene are SNHLY and FYNNEI. The CDR3 region is CAALAGSYEQYF. CDR3 nucleotides: TGTGCCGCCTTAGCGGGCTCCTACGAGCAGTACTTC.

The rearrangement uses TRBV5-5 and TRBJ1-4; 8 bases map to TRBD1. V was pared by 4 bases and J by 8 bases, with 7 bases of the junction left unmatched. The CDR3 runs to 14 residues. Per germline, CDR1 SGHKS and CDR2 YYEKEE (reference sequence). This CDR3 reads CASSLSTGVEKLFF. For the CDR3, the DNA is TGTGCCAGCAGCCTATCGACAGGGGTAGAAAAACTGTTTTTT.

This clone came up once. The V and J genes are TRBV6-5 and TRBJ2-2; TRBD2 matches 8 bases. CDR3 length: 13 residues. CDR1 is MNHEY, CDR2 SVGAGI, per germline. The J segment lost 7 bases and the V segment lost 6 bases, leaving 4 bases of the junction unmatched. In nucleotides, the CDR3 is TGTGCCAGCAGAACAAGCGGGGGCGGGGAGCTGTTTTTT. Translated: CASRTSGGGELFF.

The chain couples TRBV6-1 to TRBJ2-3; tentative D call: TRBD2 (5 bases). Germline values: CDR1 MNHNS, CDR2 SASEGT. The CDR3 runs 15 residues. With 2 bases removed from V and 1 base from J, the gap between germline ends came to 10 bases. For the CDR3, the DNA is TGTGCCAGCAGTGAACCTGGACTTGGCACAGATACGCAGTATTTT. It is translated as CASSEPGLGTDTQYF.

The V gene is TRBV5-1, the J gene TRBJ2-7, with 11 positions matching TRBD1. Germline V gives CDR1 SGHRS, CDR2 YFSETQ. The ends lost 3 bases at V and 4 bases at J; junction bases unmatched: 3. The CDR3 extends over 14 amino acids. As DNA, the CDR3 is TGCGCCAGCAGCTGGGGGACAGGGGGATACGAGCAGTACTTC. Translation gives CASSWGTGGYEQYF.

This clone was detected once. The chain employs TRBV29-1 and TRBJ2-1; a weak D match, TRBD1 (6 bases). Deletions cut 3 bases from V and 14 bases from J, with 11 bases between. The CDR3 is made up of 10 amino acids. Germline CDR1 reads SQVTM; CDR2 reads ANQGSEA. The DNA of the CDR3 is TGCAGCGTTGATACAGGGAAGAAGTTCTTC. Residues: CSVDTGKKFF.

This chain joins TRBV5-8 and TRBJ1-2; the match to TRBD1 covers 10 bases. This CDR3 comprises 15 residues. From germline, CDR1 is SGHTS and CDR2 YDEGEE. V lost 2 bases and J lost 8; bases outside the gene matches: 9. The chain's CDR3 is CASSFRRQGAGGYTF. In nucleotides, the CDR3 is TGTGCCAGCAGCTTCCGAAGACAGGGGGCGGGAGGCTACACCTTC. The full variable domain, in which reference TRBV5-8 and TRBJ1-2 provide the parts outside the CDR3, is EAGVTQSPTHLIKTRGQQATLRCSPISGHTSVYWYQQALGLGLQFLLWYDEGEERNRGNFPPRFSGRQFPNYSSELNVNALELEDSALYLCASSFRRQGAGGYTFGSGTRLTVV.

With regard to this clone: One end of the junction fails to match germline, which may point to a read error. This sequence joins TRBV6-5 and TRBJ1-2, with 7 bases identical to TRBD1. The germline V gene has CDR1 MNHEY and CDR2 SVGAGI. This CDR3 spans 14 amino acids. The CDR3 loop is CASSRQGGNCGYTF. CDR3 bases: TGTGCCAGCAGTCGACAGGGTGGAAACTGTGGCTACACCTTC.

In this sample, this clone turned up once. The chain employs TRBV19 and TRBJ1-3; 8 bases agree with TRBD1. V shed 5 bases, J shed 0 bases, and the junction held 9 bases outside the gene matches. The V gene's germline CDR1 is LNHDA and CDR2 SQIVND (reference sequence). The CDR3 sequence is 17 residues long. CDR3 in amino acids: CASSLRTGKSSGNTIYF. The DNA of the CDR3 is TGTGCCAGTAGTCTGAGGACAGGGAAGAGCTCTGGAAACACCATATATTTT.

Of note for this clone: The sample holds other DNA sequences that translate to the same CDR3. The rearrangement links TRBV20-1 to TRBJ1-1; D perhaps matches TRBD1 (5 bases). Trimming removed 3 bases from V and 5 bases from J, with 7 bases in between. The CDR3 is 11 residues long. Germline lookup yields CDR1 DFQATT and CDR2 SNEGSKA (reference sequence). The CDR3: CSASRGTEAFF. The CDR3 DNA follows: TGCAGTGCTAGTAGGGGAACTGAAGCTTTCTTT.

The chain links TRBV4-2 to TRBJ2-7; 10 bases are a match to TRBD2. The CDR3 is 16 amino acids. Germline V gene lookup returns CDR1 LGHNA and CDR2 YNFKEQ. V shed 0 bases, J shed 6 bases, and the junction held 8 bases outside the gene matches. For the CDR3, the DNA is TGTGCCAGCAGCCAAGATCCTGGTAGCGGGGGGTCCGAGCAGTACTTC. It encodes CASSQDPGSGGSEQYF.

The chain uses TRBV4-2 and TRBJ1-1; D possibly corresponds to TRBD1 (6 bases). The germline V gene has CDR1 LGHNA and CDR2 YNFKEQ. The CDR3 spans 13 residues. The ends were cut back, 1 base at V and 8 bases at J, with 11 bases in the middle. The CDR3 nucleotides are TGTGCCAGCAGCCAAGTGGGTAGGGGGGAAGCTTTCTTT. It specifies CASSQVGRGEAFF.

This clone was seen just once. As DNA, the CDR3 is TGTGCCAGCAGTCGACAGGGAAATGAGCAGTTCTTC. Translated: CASSRQGNEQFF. The chain employs TRBV6-5 and TRBJ2-1; 7 bases fit TRBD1. Germline V CDR1 and CDR2: MNHEY, SVGAGI. V gave up 5 bases and J gave up 7 bases; unmatched junction bases: 2. The CDR3 loop spans 12 amino acids.

V is TRBV27 and J is TRBJ2-7, with a tentative D call TRBD1 (5 bases). The V gene lost 5 bases and the J gene lost 3 bases, with 8 bases spanning the gap. CDR1 and CDR2 from the germline V gene are MNHEY and SMNVEV (reference sequence). This CDR3 is 12 amino acids long. The CDR3 here is CASSTQGYEQYF. The CDR3 DNA is TGTGCCAGCAGTACGCAGGGCTACGAGCAGTACTTC.

The count of this clone is one. The rearrangement links TRBV19 to TRBJ1-1; D might be TRBD1 (6 bases). Trimming took 5 bases from V and 5 from J, leaving 18 bases between them. Germline assignment: CDR1 LNHDA and CDR2 SQIVND (reference sequence). This CDR3 spans 15 amino acids. CDR3: CASSRAGALGTEAFF. Written as DNA, the CDR3 is TGTGCCAGTAGTCGGGCGGGGGCCCTGGGAACTGAAGCTTTCTTT.

This rearrangement joins TRBV6-5 to TRBJ1-2, with D possibly being TRBD1 (6 bases). Germline CDR1 reads MNHEY; CDR2 reads SVGAGI. V shed 3 bases and J shed 4 bases, with 15 bases lying between them. This CDR3 comprises 15 residues. CDR3 sequence (DNA): TGTGCCAGCAGTTATTTCTCCGGACAGCCCTATGGCTACACCTTC. Residues: CASSYFSGQPYGYTF.